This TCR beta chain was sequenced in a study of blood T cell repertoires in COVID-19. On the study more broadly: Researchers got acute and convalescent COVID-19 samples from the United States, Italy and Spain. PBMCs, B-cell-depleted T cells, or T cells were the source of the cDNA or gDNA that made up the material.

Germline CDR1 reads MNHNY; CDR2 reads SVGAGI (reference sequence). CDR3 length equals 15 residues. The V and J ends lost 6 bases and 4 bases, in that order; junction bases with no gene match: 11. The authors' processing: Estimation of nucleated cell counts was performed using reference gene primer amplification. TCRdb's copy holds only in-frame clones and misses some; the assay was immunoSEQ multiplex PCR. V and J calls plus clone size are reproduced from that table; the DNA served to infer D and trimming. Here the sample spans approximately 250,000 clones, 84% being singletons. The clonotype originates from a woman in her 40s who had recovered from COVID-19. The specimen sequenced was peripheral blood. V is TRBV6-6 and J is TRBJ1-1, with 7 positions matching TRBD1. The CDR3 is CASSLIQGRATEAFF. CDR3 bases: TGTGCCAGCAGCCTCATACAGGGGAGAGCCACTGAAGCTTTCTTT.